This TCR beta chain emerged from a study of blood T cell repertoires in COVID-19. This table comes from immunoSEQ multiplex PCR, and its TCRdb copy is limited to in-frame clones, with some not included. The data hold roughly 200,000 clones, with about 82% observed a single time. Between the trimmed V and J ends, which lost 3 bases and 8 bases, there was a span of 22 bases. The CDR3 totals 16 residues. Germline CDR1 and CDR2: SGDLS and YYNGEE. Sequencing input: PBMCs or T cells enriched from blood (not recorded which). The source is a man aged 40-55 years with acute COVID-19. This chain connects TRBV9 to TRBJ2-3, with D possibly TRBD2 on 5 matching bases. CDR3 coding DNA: TGTGCCAGCAGCGAGGGCTGGCGGACTGGGGTCGGTACGCAGTATTTT. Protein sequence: CASSEGWRTGVGTQYF.